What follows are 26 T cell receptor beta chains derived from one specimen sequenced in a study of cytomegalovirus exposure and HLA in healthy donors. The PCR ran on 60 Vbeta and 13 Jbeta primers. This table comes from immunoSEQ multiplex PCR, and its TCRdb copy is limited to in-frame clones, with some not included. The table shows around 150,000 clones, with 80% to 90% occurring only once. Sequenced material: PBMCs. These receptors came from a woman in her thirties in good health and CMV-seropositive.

Here the CDR3 reads CASSTFVSYNEQFF. The CDR3 region has the DNA TGTGCCAGTAGTACTTTTGTTTCCTACAATGAGCAGTTCTTC. This chain links TRBV19 with TRBJ2-1; D call uncertain. Germline lookup yields CDR1 LNHDA and CDR2 SQIVND (reference sequence). Trimming took 4 bases from V and 1 from J, leaving 8 bases between them. There are 14 residues in the CDR3.

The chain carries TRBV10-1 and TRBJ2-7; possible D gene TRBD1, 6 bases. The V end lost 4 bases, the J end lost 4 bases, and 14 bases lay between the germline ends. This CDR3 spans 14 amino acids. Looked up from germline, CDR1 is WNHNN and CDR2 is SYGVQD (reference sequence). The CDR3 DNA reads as TGCGCCAGCAGTGGTGTCACAGGGTTATACGAGCAGTACTTC. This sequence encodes CASSGVTGLYEQYF.

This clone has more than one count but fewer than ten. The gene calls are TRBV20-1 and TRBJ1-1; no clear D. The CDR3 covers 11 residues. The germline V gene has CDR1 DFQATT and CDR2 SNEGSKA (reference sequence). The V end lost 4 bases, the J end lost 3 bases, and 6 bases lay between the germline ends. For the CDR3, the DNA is TGCAGTGCTACGGGGTACACTGAAGCTTTCTTT. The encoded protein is CSATGYTEAFF.

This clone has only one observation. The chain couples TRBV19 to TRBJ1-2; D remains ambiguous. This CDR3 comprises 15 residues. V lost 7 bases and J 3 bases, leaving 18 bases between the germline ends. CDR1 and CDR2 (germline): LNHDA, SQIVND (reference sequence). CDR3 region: CASTEHGDLDYGYTF. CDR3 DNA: TGTGCCAGTACCGAACACGGGGATCTTGACTATGGCTACACCTTC.

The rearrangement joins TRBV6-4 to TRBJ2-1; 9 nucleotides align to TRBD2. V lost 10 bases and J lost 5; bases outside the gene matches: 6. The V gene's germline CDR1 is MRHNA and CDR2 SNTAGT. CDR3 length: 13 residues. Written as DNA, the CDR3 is TGTGCCACCTCCCCTAGCGGGAACAATGAGCAGTTCTTC. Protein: CATSPSGNNEQFF.

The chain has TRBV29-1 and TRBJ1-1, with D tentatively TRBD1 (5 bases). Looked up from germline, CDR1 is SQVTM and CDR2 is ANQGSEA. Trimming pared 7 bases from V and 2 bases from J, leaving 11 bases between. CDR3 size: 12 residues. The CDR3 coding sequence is TGCAGCGGCGGGGGGTCCAACACTGAAGCTTTCTTT. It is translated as CSGGGSNTEAFF.

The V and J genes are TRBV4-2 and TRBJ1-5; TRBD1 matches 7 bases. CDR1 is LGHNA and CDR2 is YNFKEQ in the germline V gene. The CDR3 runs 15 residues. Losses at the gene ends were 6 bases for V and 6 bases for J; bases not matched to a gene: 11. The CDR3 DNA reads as TGTGCCAGCAGTCCTAACGAACAGGGGACTCAGCCCCAGCATTTT. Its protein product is CASSPNEQGTQPQHF.

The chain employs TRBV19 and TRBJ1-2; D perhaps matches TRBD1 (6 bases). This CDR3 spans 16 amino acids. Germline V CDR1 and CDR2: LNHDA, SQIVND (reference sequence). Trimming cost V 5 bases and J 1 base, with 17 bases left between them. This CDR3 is CASSSLPGHNNYGYTF. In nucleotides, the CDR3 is TGTGCCAGTAGTTCGTTACCGGGACATAATAACTATGGCTACACCTTC.

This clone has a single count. CDR3: CASSLQDGTRYGYTF. The DNA of the CDR3 is TGTGCCAGCAGCTTACAAGACGGGACACGATATGGCTACACCTTC. The chain is built from TRBV7-9 and TRBJ1-2; D may be TRBD1 (6 bases). Germline-derived CDR1 and CDR2 are SEHNR and FQNEAQ (reference sequence). V lost 2 bases and J lost 5, with 15 bases in between. This CDR3 comprises 15 residues.

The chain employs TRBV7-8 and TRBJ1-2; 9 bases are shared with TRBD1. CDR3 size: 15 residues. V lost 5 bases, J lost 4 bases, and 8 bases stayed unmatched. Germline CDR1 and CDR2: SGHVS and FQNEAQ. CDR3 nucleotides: TGTGCCAGCAGCCTGGGACAGGGAGGTTCCTATGGCTACACCTTC. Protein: CASSLGQGGSYGYTF.

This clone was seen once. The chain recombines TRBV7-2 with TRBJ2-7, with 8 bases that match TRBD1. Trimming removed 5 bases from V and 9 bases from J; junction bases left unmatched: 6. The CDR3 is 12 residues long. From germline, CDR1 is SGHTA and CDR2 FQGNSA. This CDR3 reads CASSPAGGLQYF. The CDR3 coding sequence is TGTGCCAGCAGCCCCGCAGGGGGCTTGCAGTACTTC.

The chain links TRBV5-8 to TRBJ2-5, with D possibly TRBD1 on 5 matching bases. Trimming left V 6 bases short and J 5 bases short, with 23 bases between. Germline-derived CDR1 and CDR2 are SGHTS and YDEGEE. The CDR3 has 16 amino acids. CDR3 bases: TGTGCCAGCACCCTAAACTTGGGGCCGGTTTCGGAGACCCAGTACTTC. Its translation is CASTLNLGPVSETQYF. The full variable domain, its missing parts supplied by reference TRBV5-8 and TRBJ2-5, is EAGVTQSPTHLIKTRGQQATLRCSPISGHTSVYWYQQALGLGLQFLLWYDEGEERNRGNFPPRFSGRQFPNYSSELNVNALELEDSALYLCASTLNLGPVSETQYFGPGTRLLVL.

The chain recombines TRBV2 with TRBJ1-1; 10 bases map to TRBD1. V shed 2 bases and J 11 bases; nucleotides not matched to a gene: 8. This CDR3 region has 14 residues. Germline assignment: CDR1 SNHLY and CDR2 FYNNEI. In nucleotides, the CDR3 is TGTGCCAGCAGTGAACTGGGACAGGGGACCTTCGCTTTCTTT. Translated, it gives CASSELGQGTFAFF.

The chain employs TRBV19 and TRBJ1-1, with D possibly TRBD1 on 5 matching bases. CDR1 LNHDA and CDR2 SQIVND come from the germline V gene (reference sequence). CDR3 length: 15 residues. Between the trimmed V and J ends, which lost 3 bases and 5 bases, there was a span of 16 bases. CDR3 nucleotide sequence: TGTGCCAGTAGTATGGATCTTATGACAGAAACTGAAGCTTTCTTT. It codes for CASSMDLMTETEAFF.

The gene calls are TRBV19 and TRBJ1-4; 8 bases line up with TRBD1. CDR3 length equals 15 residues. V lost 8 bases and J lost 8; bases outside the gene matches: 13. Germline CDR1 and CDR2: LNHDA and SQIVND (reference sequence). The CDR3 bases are TGTGCCAGTGCCAGGGGGGGACAGGCTCTCGAAAAACTGTTTTTT. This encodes CASARGGQALEKLFF.

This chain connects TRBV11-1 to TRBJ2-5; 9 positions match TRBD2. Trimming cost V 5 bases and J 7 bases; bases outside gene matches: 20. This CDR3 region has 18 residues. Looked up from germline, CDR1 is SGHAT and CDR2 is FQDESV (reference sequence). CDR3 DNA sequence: TGTGCCAGCAGCAGAAGCCAGCGGGGGGCCAGCGCCGCCGGGACCCAGTACTTC. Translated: CASSRSQRGASAAGTQYF.

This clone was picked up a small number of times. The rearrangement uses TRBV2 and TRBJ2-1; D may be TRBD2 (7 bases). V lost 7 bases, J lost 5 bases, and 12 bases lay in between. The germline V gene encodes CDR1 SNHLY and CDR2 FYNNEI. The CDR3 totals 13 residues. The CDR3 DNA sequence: TGTGCCAGCAAGGCGGGGGCTAACAATGAGCAGTTCTTC. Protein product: CASKAGANNEQFF.

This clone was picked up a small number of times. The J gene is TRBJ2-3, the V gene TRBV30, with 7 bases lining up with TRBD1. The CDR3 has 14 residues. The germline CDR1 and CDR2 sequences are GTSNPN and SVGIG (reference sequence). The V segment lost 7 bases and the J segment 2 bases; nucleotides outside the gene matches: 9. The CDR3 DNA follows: TGTGCCTCTCACAGGGGATTAGTCACAGATACGCAGTATTTT. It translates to CASHRGLVTDTQYF.

The CDR3 protein is CASSIHPQLYGYTF. DNA for the CDR3: TGTGCCAGTAGTATCCATCCACAGCTATATGGCTACACCTTC. The chain employs TRBV19 and TRBJ1-2; D remains unclear. Germline-derived CDR1 and CDR2 are LNHDA and SQIVND (reference sequence). The CDR3 consists of 14 residues. V lost 3 bases and J lost 5, with 13 bases in between.

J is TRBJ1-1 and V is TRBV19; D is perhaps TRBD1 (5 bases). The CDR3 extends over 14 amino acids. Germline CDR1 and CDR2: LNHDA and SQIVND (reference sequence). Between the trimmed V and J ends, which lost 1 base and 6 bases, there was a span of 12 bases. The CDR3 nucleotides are TGTGCCAGTAGTATAGTTCAGGGAGGCTCTGAAGCTTTCTTT. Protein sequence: CASSIVQGGSEAFF.

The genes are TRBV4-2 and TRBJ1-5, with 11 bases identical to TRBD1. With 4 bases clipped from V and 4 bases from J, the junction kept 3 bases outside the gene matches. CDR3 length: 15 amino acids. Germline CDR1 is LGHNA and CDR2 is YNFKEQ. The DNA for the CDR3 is TGTGCCAGCAGCCCGGACAGGGGGCTAAATCAGCCCCAGCATTTT. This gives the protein CASSPDRGLNQPQHF.

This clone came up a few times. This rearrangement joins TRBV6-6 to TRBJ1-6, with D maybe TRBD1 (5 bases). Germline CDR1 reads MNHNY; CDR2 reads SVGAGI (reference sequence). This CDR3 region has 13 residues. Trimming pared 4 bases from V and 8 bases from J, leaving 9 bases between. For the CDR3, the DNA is TGTGCCAGCAGTTTCGACAGATATTCACCCCTCCACTTT. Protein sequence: CASSFDRYSPLHF.

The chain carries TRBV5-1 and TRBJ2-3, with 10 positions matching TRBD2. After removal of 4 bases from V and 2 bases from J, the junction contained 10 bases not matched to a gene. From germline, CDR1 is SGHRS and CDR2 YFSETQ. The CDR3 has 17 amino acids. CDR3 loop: CASSHGSGGDYTDTQYF. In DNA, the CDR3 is TGCGCCAGCAGCCACGGGAGCGGGGGGGATTACACAGATACGCAGTATTTT.

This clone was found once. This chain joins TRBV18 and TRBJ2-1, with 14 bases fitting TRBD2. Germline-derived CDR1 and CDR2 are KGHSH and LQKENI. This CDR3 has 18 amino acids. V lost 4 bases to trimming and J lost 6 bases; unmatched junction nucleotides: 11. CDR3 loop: CASSRLGTSGGGGNEQFF. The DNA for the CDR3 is TGTGCCAGCTCACGACTGGGGACTAGCGGGGGTGGAGGCAATGAGCAGTTCTTC.

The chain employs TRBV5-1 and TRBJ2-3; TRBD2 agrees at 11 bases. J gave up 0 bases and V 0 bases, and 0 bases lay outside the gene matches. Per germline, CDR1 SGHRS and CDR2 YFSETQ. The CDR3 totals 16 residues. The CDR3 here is CASSLGLAGSTDTQYF. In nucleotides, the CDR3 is TGCGCCAGCAGCTTGGGACTAGCGGGGAGCACAGATACGCAGTATTTT.

In nucleotides, the CDR3 is TGTGCCAGCAGCGTAGGTTCAGGGATTGAAAAACTGTTTTTT. It yields the protein CASSVGSGIEKLFF. The V and J genes are TRBV9 and TRBJ1-4; a possible D gene is TRBD1 (5 bases). Per the germline V gene, CDR1 is SGDLS and CDR2 is YYNGEE. Trimming took 0 bases from V and 7 from J, leaving 10 bases between them. This CDR3 comprises 14 residues.